This is a list of T cell receptor beta chains from one sample in a study of glioma-infiltrating T cells after dendritic cell vaccination. Sequencing was performed with immunoSEQ multiplex PCR; in TCRdb, only in-frame clones are kept and a portion is missing. The sample has 75,000 to 95,000 clones, approximately 75% seen once; the top ten hold 2% to 2.5%. Sample: blood, taken after dendritic cell vaccination. Source of these receptors: a human donor with glioblastoma. Both conserved end residues are part of each CDR3. The D gene is left open where the match is weak. Clone size is given for some rows only: seen once, a few or many times, or a class if the clone is expanded.

V,J,D,size,CDR3,DNA
TRBV18,TRBJ1-1,TRBD1,NA,CASSPGRRDSLGAFF,TGTGCCAGCTCACCAGGGAGAAGGGACAGTCTAGGAGCTTTCTTT
TRBV2,TRBJ1-1,TRBD1,NA,CASRRQGAGTEAFF,TGTGCCAGCAGGCGACAGGGGGCTGGCACTGAAGCTTTCTTT
TRBV5-1,TRBJ1-4,NA,many,CASSLVAAEGEKLFF,TGCGCCAGCAGCTTGGTGGCAGCCGAGGGTGAAAAACTGTTTTTT
TRBV7-8,TRBJ1-4,NA,once,CASSGDLGERWTNEKLFF,TGTGCCAGCAGCGGAGACCTCGGCGAGAGGTGGACTAATGAAAAACTGTTTTTT
TRBV29-1,TRBJ2-1,NA,NA,CSVDSVLKPYNEQFF,TGCAGCGTTGACTCGGTACTGAAACCGTACAATGAGCAGTTCTTC
TRBV5-1,TRBJ1-4,TRBD1,NA,CASSPWDSGGEKLFF,TGCGCCAGCAGCCCCTGGGACAGCGGGGGTGAAAAACTGTTTTTT
TRBV10-3,TRBJ1-1,TRBD1,NA,CAISERDLQGQGNTEAFF,TGTGCCATCAGTGAGAGGGATCTCCAGGGACAGGGGAACACTGAAGCTTTCTTT
TRBV2,TRBJ2-1,NA,NA,CASTLLARLEQFF,TGTGCCAGCACCCTTCTAGCGCGTTTGGAGCAGTTCTTC
TRBV13,TRBJ1-5,TRBD1,NA,CASSLGGQGARQPQHF,TGTGCCAGCAGCTTAGGTGGGCAGGGGGCGCGTCAGCCCCAGCATTTT
TRBV7-3,TRBJ2-2,TRBD2,NA,CASSAGLAGNRGGELFF,TGTGCCAGCAGCGCGGGACTAGCGGGAAATCGAGGCGGGGAGCTGTTTTTT
TRBV5-1,TRBJ2-1,NA,NA,CASAIGVNNEQFF,TGCGCCAGCGCGATCGGGGTGAACAATGAGCAGTTCTTC
TRBV30,TRBJ1-1,TRBD1,NA,CAWSGTNRGNTEAFF,TGTGCCTGGAGTGGTACGAACAGGGGAAACACTGAAGCTTTCTTT
TRBV7-9,TRBJ2-7,TRBD1,NA,CASSPRDRAVEQYF,TGTGCCAGCAGCCCCCGGGACAGGGCGGTCGAGCAGTACTTC
TRBV2,TRBJ2-6,NA,NA,CASAPSGANVLTF,TGTGCCAGCGCGCCCTCTGGGGCCAACGTCCTGACTTTC
TRBV4-1,TRBJ2-5,NA,NA,CASSQESGTQYF,TGCGCCAGCAGCCAAGAATCGGGGACCCAGTACTTC
TRBV6-6,TRBJ1-5,NA,NA,CASSTGQGLSNQPQHF,TGTGCCAGCAGTACAGGGCAGGGGTTAAGCAATCAGCCCCAGCATTTT
TRBV7-6,TRBJ1-2,NA,NA,CASSLGDKLGYGYTF,TGTGCCAGCAGCTTAGGGGACAAACTCGGCTATGGCTACACCTTC
TRBV10-3,TRBJ2-3,NA,NA,CAISEAGRAYSADTQYF,TGTGCCATCAGTGAAGCCGGGAGAGCTTATTCGGCAGATACGCAGTATTTT
TRBV19,TRBJ1-5,NA,NA,CASSQGGSANSNQPQHF,TGTGCCAGTTCGCAAGGTGGCAGCGCAAATAGCAATCAGCCCCAGCATTTT
TRBV5-1,TRBJ1-1,TRBD1,NA,CASSVDRGNTEAFF,TGCGCCAGCAGCGTGGACAGGGGGAACACTGAAGCTTTCTTT
TRBV7-9,TRBJ1-6,TRBD1,NA,CASIGPGQGRSPLHF,TGTGCCAGCATCGGTCCGGGACAGGGGCGTTCACCCCTCCACTTT
TRBV1,TRBJ2-1,NA,NA,CTSSSRTSGREAYNEQFF,TGCACCAGCAGCTCTCGGACTAGCGGGAGGGAGGCCTACAATGAGCAGTTCTTC
TRBV6-6,TRBJ2-2,TRBD2,NA,CASSSVAGVTGELFF,TGTGCCAGCAGTAGTGTAGCGGGGGTAACCGGGGAGCTGTTTTTT
TRBV6-5,TRBJ1-5,NA,NA,CASMTQYQPQHF,TGTGCCAGCATGACACAGTATCAGCCCCAGCATTTT
TRBV6-4,TRBJ1-2,TRBD1,NA,CASSDSSRGDRAGGYTF,TGTGCCAGCAGTGACTCGAGTCGGGGGGACAGGGCTGGTGGCTACACCTTC
TRBV2,TRBJ1-4,TRBD1,few,CASTGGEDEKLFF,TGTGCCAGCACAGGGGGCGAGGATGAAAAACTGTTTTTT
TRBV5-4,TRBJ1-1,TRBD1,few,CASSLQGVGYTEAFF,TGTGCCAGCAGCTTGCAGGGGGTGGGGTACACTGAAGCTTTCTTT
TRBV2,TRBJ1-1,TRBD1,NA,CASSVPDRGKAFF,TGTGCCAGCAGTGTCCCGGACAGGGGTAAAGCTTTCTTT
TRBV18,TRBJ2-3,NA,NA,CASSPLTSTDTQYF,TGTGCCAGCTCACCGCTGACTAGCACAGATACGCAGTATTTT
TRBV19,TRBJ2-2,TRBD2,few,CASSPWGPLAGNTGELFF,TGTGCCAGTAGCCCGTGGGGCCCCCTAGCGGGAAACACCGGGGAGCTGTTTTTT
TRBV2,TRBJ1-5,NA,NA,CASSEPNQPQHF,TGTGCCAGCAGCGAACCTAATCAGCCCCAGCATTTT
TRBV5-1,TRBJ2-1,TRBD1,few,CASSPRTGWTGEQFF,TGCGCCAGCAGCCCCCGGACAGGTTGGACTGGTGAGCAGTTCTTC
TRBV9,TRBJ2-3,NA,few,CASSVGGSGSTDTQYF,TGTGCCAGCAGCGTAGGGGGTAGCGGAAGCACAGATACGCAGTATTTT
TRBV7-3,TRBJ2-3,TRBD2,NA,CASSLAGLTDTQYF,TGTGCCAGCAGTTTAGCGGGACTCACAGATACGCAGTATTTT
TRBV14,TRBJ2-7,NA,NA,CASSQDGGGRHEQYF,TGTGCCAGCAGCCAAGACGGGGGTGGACGACACGAGCAGTACTTC
TRBV6-5,TRBJ2-1,TRBD2,NA,CASSYSNRGGQNEQFF,TGTGCCAGCAGTTACTCTAACCGGGGGGGCCAGAATGAGCAGTTCTTC
TRBV4-1,TRBJ1-2,NA,once,CASSRPGHLPNYGYTF,TGCGCCAGCAGCCGACCGGGACACCTGCCCAACTATGGCTACACCTTC
TRBV6-6,TRBJ2-5,NA,NA,CASSQTERQETQYF,TGTGCCAGCAGTCAAACAGAGAGACAAGAGACCCAGTACTTC
TRBV5-1,TRBJ1-3,NA,NA,CASSTSGTPSGNTIYF,TGCGCCAGCAGCACGTCCGGGACACCCTCTGGAAACACCATATATTTT
TRBV6-1,TRBJ2-3,NA,NA,CASREATWYSTDTQYF,TGTGCCAGCAGGGAAGCGACATGGTATAGCACAGATACGCAGTATTTT
TRBV6-5,TRBJ1-3,NA,once,CASSYSRLPSGNTIYF,TGTGCCAGCAGTTACTCGAGGCTACCCTCTGGAAACACCATATATTTT
TRBV6-1,TRBJ1-2,NA,NA,CASSEFGQSHNYGYTF,TGTGCCAGCAGTGAATTCGGACAGAGCCATAACTATGGCTACACCTTC
TRBV6-5,TRBJ2-7,TRBD2,few,CASSYSGGSSYEQYF,TGTGCCAGCAGTTACTCTGGCGGGAGCTCCTACGAGCAGTACTTC
TRBV14,TRBJ2-5,TRBD1,few,CASSLLGTGRQETQYF,TGTGCCAGCAGCCTCCTAGGGACAGGGAGGCAAGAGACCCAGTACTTC
TRBV30,TRBJ1-2,TRBD1,NA,CAWGQGIGGYTF,TGTGCCTGGGGACAGGGAATAGGTGGCTACACCTTC
TRBV5-6,TRBJ1-2,NA,NA,CASSFRRANYGYTF,TGTGCCAGCAGCTTCAGGCGAGCTAACTATGGCTACACCTTC
TRBV27,TRBJ2-3,NA,NA,CASSLWGRASTQYF,TGTGCCAGCAGTTTATGGGGGCGCGCCTCTACGCAGTATTTT
TRBV5-5,TRBJ2-7,NA,few,CASSSRGTFSYEQYF,TGTGCCAGCAGCTCTAGGGGAACATTCTCCTACGAGCAGTACTTC
TRBV2,TRBJ1-1,NA,NA,CASSREMNTEAFF,TGTGCCAGCAGTAGAGAAATGAACACTGAAGCTTTCTTT
TRBV6-6,TRBJ2-7,NA,NA,CASLGSYEQYF,TGTGCCAGCCTCGGGAGCTACGAGCAGTACTTC
TRBV19,TRBJ2-3,NA,NA,CASSMMQGLDTQYF,TGTGCCAGTAGTATGATGCAGGGACTGGATACGCAGTATTTT
TRBV30,TRBJ1-1,NA,NA,CAWSVQLGRGTEAFF,TGTGCCTGGAGTGTACAATTAGGGAGGGGGACTGAAGCTTTCTTT